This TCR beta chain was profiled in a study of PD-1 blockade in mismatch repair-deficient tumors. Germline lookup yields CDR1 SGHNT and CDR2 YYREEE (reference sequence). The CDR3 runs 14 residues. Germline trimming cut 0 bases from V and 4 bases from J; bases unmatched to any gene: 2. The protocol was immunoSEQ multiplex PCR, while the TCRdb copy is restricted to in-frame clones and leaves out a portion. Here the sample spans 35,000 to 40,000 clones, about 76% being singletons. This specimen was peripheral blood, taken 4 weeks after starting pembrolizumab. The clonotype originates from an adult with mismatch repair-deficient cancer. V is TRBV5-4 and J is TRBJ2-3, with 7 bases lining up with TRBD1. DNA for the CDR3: TGTGCCAGCAGCTTGGACAGGGGTGCAGATACGCAGTATTTT. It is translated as CASSLDRGADTQYF. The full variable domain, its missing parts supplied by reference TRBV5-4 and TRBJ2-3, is ETGVTQSPTHLIKTRGQQVTLRCSSQSGHNTVSWYQQALGQGPQFIFQYYREEENGRGNFPPRFSGLQFPNYSSELNVNALELDDSALYLCASSLDRGADTQYFGPGTRLTVL.